A selection of T cell receptor beta chains follows, all from one sample in a study of breast tumors, draining lymph nodes, adjacent tissues. TCRdb processed the multiplex PCR reads anew with MiXCR; each CDR3 protein has one entry. The sample yields some 150,000 distinct CDR3 sequences, 30% to 35% seen once. Sequencing input: axillary lymph node tissue. The receptors shown here come from a female donor with breast cancer. Some clones in this sample may be carry-over from other donors' samples. Both conserved end residues are part of each CDR3. A D gene is named only where the DNA matches it firmly. Expanded clones get a size class; other rows say once, few or many, or leave the size out.

TRBJ2-6,NA,NA,TRBV7-2,CASSYLGLCSGANVLTF,TGTGCCAGCAGCTACCTCGGGCTGTGCTCTGGGGCCAACGTCCTGACTTTC
TRBJ1-5,NA,NA,TRBV19,CASSIYVAGAYNQPQHF,TGTGCCAGTAGTATATATGTAGCGGGGGCCTACAATCAGCCCCAGCATTTT
TRBJ2-7,TRBD2,NA,TRBV11-2,CASSLDRLAGASYEQYF,TGTGCCAGCAGCTTAGATCGGCTAGCGGGGGCCTCCTACGAGCAGTACTTC
TRBJ2-7,TRBD1,many,TRBV6-9,CASSYWSGGQGSEQYF,TGTGCCAGCAGTTATTGGAGCGGGGGACAGGGGAGCGAGCAGTACTTC
TRBJ2-3,NA,many,TRBV30,CAWTPGTDTQYF,TGTGCCTGGACCCCCGGCACAGATACGCAGTATTTT
TRBJ2-1,TRBD2,many,TRBV20-1,CSAGRELHEQFF,TGCAGTGCTGGGCGGGAGCTGCATGAGCAGTTCTTC
TRBJ1-6,NA,many,TRBV27,CASRRGPGSSPLHF,TGTGCCAGCAGGCGGGGTCCGGGAAGTTCACCCCTCCACTTT
TRBJ1-1,NA,NA,TRBV7-9,CASSLTGGAFF,TGTGCCAGCAGCTTAACCGGGGGGGCTTTCTTT
TRBJ2-1,NA,many,TRBV7-9,CASSSSLDSSYNEQFF,TGTGCCAGCAGCTCCTCACTAGATTCTAGTTACAATGAGCAGTTCTTC
TRBJ2-2,NA,many,TRBV14,CASSQDFAVGELFF,TGTGCCAGCAGCCAAGATTTTGCCGTCGGGGAGCTGTTTTTT
TRBJ2-5,TRBD2,many,TRBV7-8,CASSLAGGTPKETQYF,TGTGCCAGCAGCTTGGCGGGGGGAACTCCGAAAGAGACCCAGTACTTC
TRBJ2-5,NA,NA,TRBV2,CASRSRRTRETQYF,TGTGCCAGCCGGTCCCGGAGAACGCGGGAGACCCAGTACTTC
TRBJ1-1,NA,NA,TRBV5-6,CASSLQASSTEAFF,TGTGCCAGCAGCTTACAGGCGTCGTCTACTGAAGCTTTCTTT
TRBJ2-3,TRBD2,NA,TRBV7-9,CASSQLAGAGPNEQYF,TGTGCCAGCAGCCAGCTAGCGGGAGCGGGCCCCAATGAGCAGTATTTT
TRBJ2-3,NA,once,TRBV7-9,CASSFRAFQDSTDPQYF,TGTGCCAGCAGCTTTAGGGCTTTCCAGGACTCCACAGATCCGCAGTATTTT
TRBJ2-5,NA,many,TRBV4-1,CASSPGPAETQYF,TGCGCCAGCAGCCCAGGACCGGCAGAGACCCAGTACTTC
TRBJ2-7,TRBD2,many,TRBV7-2,CASRNPLGLAGGRGNEQYF,TGTGCCAGCAGAAATCCGTTGGGACTAGCGGGGGGGCGAGGGAACGAGCAGTACTTC
TRBJ1-4,NA,large,TRBV7-9,CASRPSRTNEKLFF,TGTGCCAGCAGACCATCCCGGACGAATGAAAAACTGTTTTTT
TRBJ1-6,NA,NA,TRBV9,CASSDGLITYNSPLHF,TGTGCCAGCAGCGATGGACTGATTACTTATAATTCACCCCTCCACTTT
TRBJ2-3,TRBD2,many,TRBV10-3,CAINAGGSTDTQYF,TGTGCCATCAACGCGGGGGGTAGCACAGATACGCAGTATTTT
TRBJ2-7,NA,NA,TRBV10-1,CASSPRQGTEQYF,TGCGCCAGCAGTCCTAGGCAGGGGACCGAGCAGTACTTC
TRBJ2-4,TRBD2,many,TRBV5-1,CASSSNLGGDIQYF,TGCGCCAGCAGCTCCAACTTGGGGGGGGACATTCAGTACTTC
TRBJ2-7,NA,NA,TRBV28,CASIPRDGRTYEQYF,TGTGCCAGCATCCCCCGGGACGGTCGAACCTACGAGCAGTACTTC
TRBJ2-5,TRBD1,many,TRBV11-2,CASSVQGQGAGKTQYF,TGTGCCAGCAGCGTACAGGGACAGGGGGCAGGAAAGACCCAGTACTTC
TRBJ2-5,NA,many,TRBV20-1,CSAFFGTQYF,TGCAGTGCCTTCTTCGGGACCCAGTACTTC
TRBJ2-5,NA,NA,TRBV10-3,CAINEGFRGTQYF,TGTGCCATCAACGAAGGGTTTCGGGGGACCCAGTACTTC
TRBJ1-6,NA,many,TRBV15,CATSRERAGGNSPLHF,TGTGCCACCAGCAGAGAACGGGCGGGGGGGAATTCACCCCTCCACTTT
TRBJ2-2,NA,NA,TRBV11-3,CASSPLGSGELSF,TGTGCCAGCAGCCCTTTAGGGTCCGGGGAGCTGTCCTTT
TRBJ2-2,NA,many,TRBV6-1,CASSDGAGELFF,TGTGCCAGCAGTGACGGGGCCGGGGAGCTGTTTTTT
TRBJ1-5,NA,many,TRBV29-1,CSGSAGLNQPQHF,TGCAGCGGGTCCGCAGGGCTAAACCAGCCCCAGCATTTT
TRBJ2-3,NA,few,TRBV6-2/TRBV6-3,CASRRGGGADTQYF,TGTGCCAGCAGGAGGGGAGGGGGCGCAGATACGCAGTATTTT
TRBJ2-3,NA,many,TRBV19,CASSIRFTDTQYF,TGTGCCAGTAGTATAAGGTTCACAGATACGCAGTATTTT
TRBJ2-1,TRBD2,many,TRBV19,CASSIAGGPYNEQFF,TGTGCCAGTAGTATAGCGGGAGGACCCTACAATGAGCAGTTCTTC
TRBJ1-4,NA,many,TRBV30,CAWSVSGQGNEKLFF,TGTGCCTGGAGTGTAAGCGGGCAGGGAAATGAAAAACTGTTTTTT
TRBJ2-3,NA,many,TRBV20-1,CSVTVTDTQYF,TGCAGTGTAACAGTCACAGATACGCAGTATTTT
TRBJ2-1,NA,many,TRBV5-1,CASGPVPRNEQFF,TGCGCCAGCGGACCAGTACCCAGGAATGAGCAGTTCTTC
TRBJ2-5,NA,NA,TRBV11-2,CASSLTWEAPQETQYF,TGTGCCAGCAGCTTAACATGGGAGGCGCCCCAAGAGACCCAGTACTTC
TRBJ1-3,NA,NA,TRBV11-2,CAGSPRQGNTIYF,TGTGCCGGCAGCCCAAGGCAGGGAAACACCATATATTTT
TRBJ1-1,NA,NA,TRBV7-6,CASSSWGRTEAFF,TGTGCCAGCAGCTCATGGGGCAGAACTGAAGCTTTCTTT
TRBJ1-4,NA,medium-sized,TRBV7-8,CASSLTPLRRTKLFF,TGTGCCAGCAGCTTAACCCCACTGCGGCGAACGAAACTGTTTTTT
TRBJ1-5,TRBD1,many,TRBV5-6,CASSLRDSNQPQHF,TGTGCCAGCAGCTTGAGGGACAGTAATCAGCCCCAGCATTTT